The following is a T cell receptor beta chain sequence with its context. This record belongs to a study of blood T cell repertoires in COVID-19. For the study at large: Both acute and convalescent COVID-19 samples were obtained from the United States, Italy and Spain. Sources were T cells, B-cell-depleted T cells, or PBMCs; the material itself was cDNA or gDNA.

CDR3 size: 13 residues. Germline assignment: CDR1 KGHSH and CDR2 LQKENI. The germline V and J ends were trimmed by 3 bases and 0 bases, with 5 bases remaining between them. In the original processing: Counts of nucleated cells, estimated from reference gene primer amplification, were obtained. Profiled with immunoSEQ multiplex PCR; TCRdb holds only in-frame clones, not every one. The V and J calls and clone size are taken from that table; D and trimming were inferred from the DNA. The sample lists 100,000 to 150,000 clones, more than 60% occurring once. The chain recombines TRBV18 with TRBJ1-1; D remains unclear. Sequenced material: peripheral blood. This TCR derives from a man aged 45-65 years with acute or convalescent COVID-19. The CDR3 loop is CASSPAVNTEAFF. DNA of the CDR3: TGTGCCAGCTCACCCGCAGTGAACACTGAAGCTTTCTTT.